The clone carrying this T cell receptor beta chain is medium-sized (0.01 to 0.1%) by share. Its matching antigen is unknown. This sample stems from a study of breast tumors, draining lymph nodes, adjacent tissues. TCRdb analysed the multiplex PCR reads with MiXCR anew, one entry per CDR3 protein. The table records around 17,000 distinct CDR3 sequences, 45% of them present only once. Study-wide results and limits: Tumor T cell lymph node origin was a supported hypothesis, not proven. Compared with lymph nodes, tumors were less diverse; compared with nontumor tissue, more. Tumor and nontumor repertoires were significantly more similar in luminal-like than in basal-like breast cancer. Data fit most tumor T cells coming from lymph node, expanding in tumor.

This CDR3 region has 15 residues. Trimming at V came to 6 bases and at J to 0 bases, leaving 4 bases not matched to a gene. Germline values: CDR1 SNHLY, CDR2 FYNNEI. V and J are TRBV2 and TRBJ2-7; 11 positions match TRBD2. The TCR sequence derives from a female donor with breast cancer. Some clones in this sample may be carry-over from other donors' samples. Specimen: tumor-adjacent breast tissue. The CDR3 sequence: CASSLTSGISYEQYF. CDR3 bases: TGTGCCAGCAGCTTGACTAGCGGGATCTCCTACGAGCAGTACTTC.